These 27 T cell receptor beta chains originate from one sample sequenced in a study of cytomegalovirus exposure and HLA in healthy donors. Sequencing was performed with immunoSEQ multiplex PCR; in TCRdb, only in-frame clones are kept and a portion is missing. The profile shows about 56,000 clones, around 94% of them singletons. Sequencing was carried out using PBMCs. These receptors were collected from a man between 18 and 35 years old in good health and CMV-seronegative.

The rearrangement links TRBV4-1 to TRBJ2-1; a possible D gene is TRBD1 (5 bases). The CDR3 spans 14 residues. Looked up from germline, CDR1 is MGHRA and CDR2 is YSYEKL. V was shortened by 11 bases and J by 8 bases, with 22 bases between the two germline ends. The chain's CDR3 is CASARTELGDEQFF. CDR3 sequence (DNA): TGCGCCTCAGCCAGGACCGAATTAGGGGATGAGCAGTTCTTC.

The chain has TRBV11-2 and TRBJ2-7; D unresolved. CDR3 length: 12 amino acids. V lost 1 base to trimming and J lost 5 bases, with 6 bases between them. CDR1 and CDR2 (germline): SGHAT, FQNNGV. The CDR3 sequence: CASSLVLDEQYF. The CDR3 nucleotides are TGTGCCAGCAGCTTAGTCTTAGACGAGCAGTACTTC.

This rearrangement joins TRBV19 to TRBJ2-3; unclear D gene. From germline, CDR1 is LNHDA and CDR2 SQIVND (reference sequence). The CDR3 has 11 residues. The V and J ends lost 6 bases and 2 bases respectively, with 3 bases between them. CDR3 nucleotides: TGTGCCAGTAGCTTCACAGATACGCAGTATTTT. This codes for CASSFTDTQYF.

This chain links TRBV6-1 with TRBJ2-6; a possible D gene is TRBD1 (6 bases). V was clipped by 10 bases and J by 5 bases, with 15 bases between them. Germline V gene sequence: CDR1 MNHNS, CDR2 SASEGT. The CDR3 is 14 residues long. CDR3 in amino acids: CATITGLRANVLTF. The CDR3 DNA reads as TGTGCCACGATTACAGGGTTGAGGGCCAACGTCCTGACTTTC.

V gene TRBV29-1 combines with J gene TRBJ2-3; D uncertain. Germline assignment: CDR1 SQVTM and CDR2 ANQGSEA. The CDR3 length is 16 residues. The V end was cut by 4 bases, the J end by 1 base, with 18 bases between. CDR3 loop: CSVGLLSNTGTDTQYF. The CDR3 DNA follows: TGCAGCGTTGGTCTTTTGTCCAATACAGGCACAGATACGCAGTATTTT.

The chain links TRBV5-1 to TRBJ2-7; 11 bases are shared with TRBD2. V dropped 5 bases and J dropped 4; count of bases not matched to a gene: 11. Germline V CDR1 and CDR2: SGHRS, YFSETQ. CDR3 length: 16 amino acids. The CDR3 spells CASSGTSGLTAYEQYF. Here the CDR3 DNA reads TGCGCCAGCAGTGGGACTAGCGGTCTCACGGCTTACGAGCAGTACTTC. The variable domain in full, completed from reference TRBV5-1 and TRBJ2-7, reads KAGVTQTPRYLIKTRGQQVTLSCSPISGHRSVSWYQQTPGQGLQFLFEYFSETQRNKGNFPGRFSGRQFSNSRSEMNVSTLELGDSALYLCASSGTSGLTAYEQYFGPGTRLTVT.

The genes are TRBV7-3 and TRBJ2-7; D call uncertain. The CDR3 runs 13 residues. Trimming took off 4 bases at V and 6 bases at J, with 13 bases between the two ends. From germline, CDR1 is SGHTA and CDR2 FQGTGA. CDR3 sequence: CASSSYLAAEQYF. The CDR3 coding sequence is TGTGCCAGCAGCTCCTACCTTGCTGCCGAGCAGTACTTC.

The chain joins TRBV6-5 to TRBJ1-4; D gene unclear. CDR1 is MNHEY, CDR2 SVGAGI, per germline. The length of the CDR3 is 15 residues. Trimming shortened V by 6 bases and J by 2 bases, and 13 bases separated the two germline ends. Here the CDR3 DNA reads TGTGCCAGCAGCCGGGGAGCAGCTACTAATGAAAAACTGTTTTTT. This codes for CASSRGAATNEKLFF.

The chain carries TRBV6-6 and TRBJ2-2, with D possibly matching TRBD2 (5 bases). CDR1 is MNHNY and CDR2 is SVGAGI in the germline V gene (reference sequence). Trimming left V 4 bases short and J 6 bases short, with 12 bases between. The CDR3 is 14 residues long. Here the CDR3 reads CASSFGDGSGELFF. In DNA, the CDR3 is TGTGCCAGCAGTTTCGGGGATGGGTCCGGGGAGCTGTTTTTT.

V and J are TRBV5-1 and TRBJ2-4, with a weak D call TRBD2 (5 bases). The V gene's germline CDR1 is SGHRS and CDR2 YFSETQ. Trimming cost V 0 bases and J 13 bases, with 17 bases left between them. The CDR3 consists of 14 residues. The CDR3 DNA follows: TGCGCCAGCAGCTTGGCGGGTGGGGATACGGGACAGTACTTC. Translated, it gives CASSLAGGDTGQYF.

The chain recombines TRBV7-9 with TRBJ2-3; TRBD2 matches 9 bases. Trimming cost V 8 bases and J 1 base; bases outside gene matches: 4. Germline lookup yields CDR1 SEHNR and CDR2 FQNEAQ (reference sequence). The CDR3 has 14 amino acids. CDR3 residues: CASEAGGRTDTQYF. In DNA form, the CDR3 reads TGTGCCAGCGAGGCGGGAGGGCGCACAGATACGCAGTATTTT.

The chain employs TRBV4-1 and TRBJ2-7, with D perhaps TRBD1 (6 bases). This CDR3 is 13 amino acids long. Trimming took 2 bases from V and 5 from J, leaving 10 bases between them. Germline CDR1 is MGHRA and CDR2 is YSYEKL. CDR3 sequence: CASSQQGIHEQYF. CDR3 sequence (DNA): TGCGCCAGCAGCCAACAGGGGATCCACGAGCAGTACTTC.

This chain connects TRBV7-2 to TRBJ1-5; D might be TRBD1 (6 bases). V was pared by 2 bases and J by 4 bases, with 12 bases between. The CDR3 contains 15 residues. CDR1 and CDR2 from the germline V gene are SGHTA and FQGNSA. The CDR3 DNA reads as TGTGCCAGCAGCTTACTTACAGGGTTAAATCAGCCCCAGCATTTT. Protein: CASSLLTGLNQPQHF.

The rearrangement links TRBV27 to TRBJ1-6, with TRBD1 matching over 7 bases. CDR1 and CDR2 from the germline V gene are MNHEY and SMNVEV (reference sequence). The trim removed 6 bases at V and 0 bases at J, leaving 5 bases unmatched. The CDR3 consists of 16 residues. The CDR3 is CASSRQGSSYNSPLHF. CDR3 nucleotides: TGTGCCAGCAGCAGACAGGGTAGCTCCTATAATTCACCCCTCCACTTT.

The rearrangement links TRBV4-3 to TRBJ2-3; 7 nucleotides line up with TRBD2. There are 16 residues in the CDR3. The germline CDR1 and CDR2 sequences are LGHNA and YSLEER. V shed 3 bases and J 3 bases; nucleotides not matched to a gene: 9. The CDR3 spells CASSQVWGGGTDTQYF. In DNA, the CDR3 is TGCGCCAGCAGCCAGGTTTGGGGGGGAGGAACAGATACGCAGTATTTT.

The CDR3 region has the DNA TGCGCCAGCAGCCAAGATCTAACGGCAGGGGGGATACATACGCAGTATTTT. Amino acid sequence: CASSQDLTAGGIHTQYF. The chain has TRBV4-3 and TRBJ2-3; D is possibly TRBD1 (7 bases). Germline CDR1 reads LGHNA; CDR2 reads YSLEER. The CDR3 loop spans 17 amino acids. V was cut by 0 bases and J by 7 bases, with 20 bases left in between.

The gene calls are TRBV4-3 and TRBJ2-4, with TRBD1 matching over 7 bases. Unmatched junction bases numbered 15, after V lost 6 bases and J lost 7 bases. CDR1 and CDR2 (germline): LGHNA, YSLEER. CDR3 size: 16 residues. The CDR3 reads CASSPSLEGAMNIQYF. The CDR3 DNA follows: TGCGCCAGCAGTCCCAGTCTAGAGGGGGCAATGAACATTCAGTACTTC.

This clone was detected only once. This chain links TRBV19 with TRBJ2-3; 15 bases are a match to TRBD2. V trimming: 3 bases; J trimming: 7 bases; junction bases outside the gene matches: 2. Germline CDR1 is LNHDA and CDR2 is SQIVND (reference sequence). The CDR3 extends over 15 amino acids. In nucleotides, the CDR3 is TGTGCCAGTAGTATCGGGACTAGCGGGAGGTATACGCAGTATTTT. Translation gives CASSIGTSGRYTQYF. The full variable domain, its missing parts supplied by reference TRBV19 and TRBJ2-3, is DGGITQSPKYLFRKEGQNVTLSCEQNLNHDAMYWYRQDPGQGLRLIYYSQIVNDFQKGDIAEGYSVSREKKESFPLTVTSAQKNPTAFYLCASSIGTSGRYTQYFGPGTRLTVL.

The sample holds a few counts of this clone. CDR3 sequence: CASRHPGLGVDTQYF. CDR3 DNA: TGTGCCAGCCGACACCCGGGACTAGGGGTAGATACGCAGTATTTT. The chain couples TRBV6-5 to TRBJ2-3; 8 positions agree with TRBD2. Germline V gene sequence: CDR1 MNHEY, CDR2 SVGAGI. V trimming: 8 bases; J trimming: 5 bases; junction bases outside the gene matches: 12. The CDR3 is made up of 15 amino acids.

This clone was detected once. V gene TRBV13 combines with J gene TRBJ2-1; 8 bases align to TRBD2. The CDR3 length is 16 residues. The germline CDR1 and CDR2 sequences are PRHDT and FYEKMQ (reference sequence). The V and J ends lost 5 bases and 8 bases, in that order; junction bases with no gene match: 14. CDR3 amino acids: CASSALVSGSPYEQFF. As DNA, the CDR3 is TGTGCCAGCAGCGCCCTAGTGAGCGGGAGTCCGTATGAGCAGTTCTTC. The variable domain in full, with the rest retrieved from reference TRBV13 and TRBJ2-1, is AAGVIQSPRHLIKEKRETATLKCYPIPRHDTVYWYQQGPGQDPQFLISFYEKMQSDKGSIPDRFSAQQFSDYHSELNMSSLELGDSALYFCASSALVSGSPYEQFFGPGTRLTVL.

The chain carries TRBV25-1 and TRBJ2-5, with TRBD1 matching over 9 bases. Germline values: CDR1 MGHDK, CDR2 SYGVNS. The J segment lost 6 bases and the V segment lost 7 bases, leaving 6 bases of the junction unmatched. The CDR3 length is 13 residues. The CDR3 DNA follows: TGTGCCAGCATCAGACAGGGGGAGAAGACCCAGTACTTC. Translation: CASIRQGEKTQYF.

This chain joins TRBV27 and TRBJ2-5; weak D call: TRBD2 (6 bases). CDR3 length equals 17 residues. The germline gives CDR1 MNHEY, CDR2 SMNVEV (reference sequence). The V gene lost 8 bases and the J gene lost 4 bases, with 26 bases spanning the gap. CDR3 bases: TGTGCCAGCCGAGTTAAAACGGCGGGATTAAGCACAGAGACCCAGTACTTC. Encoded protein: CASRVKTAGLSTETQYF.

In DNA form, the CDR3 reads TGTGCCAGCAGCTTGGGCAGAGGGACAGATACGCAGTATTTT. Its translation: CASSLGRGTDTQYF. The V call is TRBV11-3, the J call TRBJ2-3, with D tentatively TRBD2 (5 bases). V lost 3 bases and J lost 3, with 10 bases in between. CDR1 is SGHNT, CDR2 YENEEA, per germline. The CDR3 has 14 amino acids.

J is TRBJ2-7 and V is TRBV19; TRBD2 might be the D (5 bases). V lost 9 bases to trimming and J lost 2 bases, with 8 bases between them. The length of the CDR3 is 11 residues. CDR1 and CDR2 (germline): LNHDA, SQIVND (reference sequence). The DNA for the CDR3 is TGTGCCAGCTCGACTACCTACGAGCAGTACTTC. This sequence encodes CASSTTYEQYF.

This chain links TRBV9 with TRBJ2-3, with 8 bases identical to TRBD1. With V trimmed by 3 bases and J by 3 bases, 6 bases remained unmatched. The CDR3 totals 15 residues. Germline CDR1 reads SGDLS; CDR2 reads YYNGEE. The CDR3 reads CASSGKTGATDTQYF. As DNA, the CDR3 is TGTGCCAGCAGCGGGAAGACAGGGGCAACAGATACGCAGTATTTT.

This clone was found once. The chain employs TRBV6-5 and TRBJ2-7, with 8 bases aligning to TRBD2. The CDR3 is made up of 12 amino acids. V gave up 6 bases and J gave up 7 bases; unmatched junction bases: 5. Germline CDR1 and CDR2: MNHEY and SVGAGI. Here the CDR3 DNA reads TGTGCCAGCAGCCGGGGGGGTGGGGAGCAGTACTTC. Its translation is CASSRGGGEQYF.

CDR3 loop: CATSLTRGLLMHEQFF. CDR3 coding DNA: TGTGCCACCAGCCTCACCCGAGGGCTCCTTATGCATGAGCAGTTCTTC. The chain recombines TRBV15 with TRBJ2-1; D is possibly TRBD2 (5 bases). V lost 5 bases to trimming and J lost 8 bases, with 22 bases between them. Per germline, CDR1 LNHNV and CDR2 YYDKDF (reference sequence). CDR3 length: 16 amino acids.